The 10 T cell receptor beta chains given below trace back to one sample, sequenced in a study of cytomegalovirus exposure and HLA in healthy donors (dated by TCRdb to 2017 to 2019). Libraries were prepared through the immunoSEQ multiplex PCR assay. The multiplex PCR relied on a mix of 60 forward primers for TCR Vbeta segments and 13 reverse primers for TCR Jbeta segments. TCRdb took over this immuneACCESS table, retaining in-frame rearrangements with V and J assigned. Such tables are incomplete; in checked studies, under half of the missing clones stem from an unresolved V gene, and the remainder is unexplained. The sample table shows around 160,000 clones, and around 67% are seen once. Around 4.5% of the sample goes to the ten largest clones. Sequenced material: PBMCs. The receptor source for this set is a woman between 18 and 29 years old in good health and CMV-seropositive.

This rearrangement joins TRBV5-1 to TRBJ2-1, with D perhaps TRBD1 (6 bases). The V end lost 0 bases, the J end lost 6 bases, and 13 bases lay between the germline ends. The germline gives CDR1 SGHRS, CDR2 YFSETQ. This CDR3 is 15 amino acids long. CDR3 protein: CASSLVARGSNEQFF. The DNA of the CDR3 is TGCGCCAGCAGCTTGGTGGCAAGGGGGAGCAATGAGCAGTTCTTC.

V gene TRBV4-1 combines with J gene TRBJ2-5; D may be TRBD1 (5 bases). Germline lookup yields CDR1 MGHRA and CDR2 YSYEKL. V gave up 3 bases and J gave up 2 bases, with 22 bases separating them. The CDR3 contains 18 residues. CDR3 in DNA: TGCGCCAGCAGCCATAGATATAGACAGCACGGGTCACAAGAGACCCAGTACTTC. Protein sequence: CASSHRYRQHGSQETQYF.

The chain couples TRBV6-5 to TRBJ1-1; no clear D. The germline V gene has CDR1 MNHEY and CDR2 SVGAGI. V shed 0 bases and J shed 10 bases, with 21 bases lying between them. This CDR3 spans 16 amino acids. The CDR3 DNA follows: TGTGCCAGCAGTTACTCGAAGAACAGCCCCCTTGGTGGAGCTTTCTTT. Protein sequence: CASSYSKNSPLGGAFF.

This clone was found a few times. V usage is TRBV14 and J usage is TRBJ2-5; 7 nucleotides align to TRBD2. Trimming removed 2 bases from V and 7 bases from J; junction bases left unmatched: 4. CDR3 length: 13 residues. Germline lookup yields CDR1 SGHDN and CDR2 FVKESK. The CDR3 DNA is TGTGCCAGCAGCCAATTCTCGGGAGGGACCCAGTACTTC. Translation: CASSQFSGGTQYF.

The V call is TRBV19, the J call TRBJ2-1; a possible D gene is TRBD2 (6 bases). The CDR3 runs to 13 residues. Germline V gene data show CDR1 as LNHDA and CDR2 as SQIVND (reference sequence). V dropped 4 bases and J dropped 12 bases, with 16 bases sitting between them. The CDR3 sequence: CASSRGLPLGQFF. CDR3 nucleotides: TGTGCCAGTAGTAGGGGACTCCCCCTGGGGCAGTTCTTC.

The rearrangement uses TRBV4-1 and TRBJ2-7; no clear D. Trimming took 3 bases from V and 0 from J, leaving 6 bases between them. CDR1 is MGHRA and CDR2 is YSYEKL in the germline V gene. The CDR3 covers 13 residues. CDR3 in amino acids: CASSHIGSYEQYF. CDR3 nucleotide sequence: TGCGCCAGCAGCCATATCGGCTCCTACGAGCAGTACTTC.

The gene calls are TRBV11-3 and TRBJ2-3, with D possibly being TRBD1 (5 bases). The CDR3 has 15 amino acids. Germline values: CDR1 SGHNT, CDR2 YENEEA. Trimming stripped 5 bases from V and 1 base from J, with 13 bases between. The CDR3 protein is CASSQGAFRTDTQYF. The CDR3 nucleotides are TGTGCCAGCAGCCAGGGTGCATTTCGCACAGATACGCAGTATTTT.

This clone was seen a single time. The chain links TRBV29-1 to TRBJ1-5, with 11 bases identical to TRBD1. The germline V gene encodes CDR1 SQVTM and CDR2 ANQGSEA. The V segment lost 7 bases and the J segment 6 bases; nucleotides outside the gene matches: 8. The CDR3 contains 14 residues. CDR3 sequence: CSALDRGPGQPQHF. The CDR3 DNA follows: TGCAGCGCTCTGGACAGGGGGCCAGGTCAGCCCCAGCATTTT. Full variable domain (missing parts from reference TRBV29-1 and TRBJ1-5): SAVISQKPSRDICQRGTSLTIQCQVDSQVTMMFWYRQQPGQSLTLIATANQGSEATYESGFVIDKFPISRPNLTFSTLTVSNMSPEDSSIYLCSALDRGPGQPQHFGDGTRLSIL.

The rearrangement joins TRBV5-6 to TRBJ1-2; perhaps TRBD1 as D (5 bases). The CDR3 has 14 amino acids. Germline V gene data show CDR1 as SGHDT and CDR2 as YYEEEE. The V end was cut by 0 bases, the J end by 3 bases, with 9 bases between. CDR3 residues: CASSLVDRDYGYTF. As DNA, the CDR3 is TGTGCCAGCAGCTTGGTCGACAGAGACTATGGCTACACCTTC.

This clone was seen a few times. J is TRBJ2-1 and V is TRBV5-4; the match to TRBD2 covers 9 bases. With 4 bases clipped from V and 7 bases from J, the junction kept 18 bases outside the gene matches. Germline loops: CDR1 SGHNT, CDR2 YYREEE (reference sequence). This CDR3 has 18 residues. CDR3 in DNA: TGTGCCAGCAGCGCAGGAGGGGGGCAAGCGGGGGGATTTAATGAGCAGTTCTTC. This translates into CASSAGGGQAGGFNEQFF.